What follows are 25 T cell receptor beta chains derived from one specimen sequenced in a study of cytomegalovirus exposure and HLA in healthy donors. Researchers ran the PCR with 60 Vbeta and 13 Jbeta primers. The repertoire was sequenced with immunoSEQ multiplex PCR; TCRdb's copy has only in-frame clones and lacks some. This table holds almost 95,000 clones, around two thirds found once. Material for sequencing was PBMCs. The receptors stem from a man aged 25-45 years in good health and CMV-seronegative.

This chain joins TRBV7-6 and TRBJ2-1; possible D gene TRBD1, 6 bases. V lost 5 bases and J 8 bases, leaving 16 bases between the germline ends. The CDR3 contains 14 residues. Per the germline V gene, CDR1 is SGHVS and CDR2 is FNYEAQ. This chain's CDR3 is CASSTTGFFDEQFF. The CDR3, as DNA: TGTGCCAGCAGCACAACAGGGTTTTTTGATGAGCAGTTCTTC.

The chain recombines TRBV7-3 with TRBJ2-6; D is possibly TRBD1 (5 bases). Between the trimmed V and J ends, which lost 2 bases and 4 bases, there was a span of 9 bases. The CDR3 extends over 15 amino acids. Germline V CDR1 and CDR2: SGHTA, FQGTGA. CDR3 in amino acids: CASSLSGPGANVLTF. CDR3 coding DNA: TGTGCCAGCAGCTTATCAGGGCCCGGGGCCAACGTCCTGACTTTC.

The genes are TRBV12-2 and TRBJ2-7; TRBD2, as called in the table, went unchecked against the DNA. TRBV12-2 is recorded as a pseudogene. The CDR3 contains 18 residues. The CDR3 here is CASRLVWGRETFRGEQYF. CDR3 nucleotide sequence: TGTGCAAGTCGCTTAGTCTGGGGGCGGGAGACGTTCAGAGGCGAGCAGTACTTC.

This clone was seen only a few times. The junction shows a germline mismatch at one end, possibly a read error. This chain connects TRBV6-5 to TRBJ1-2; TRBD1 aligns across 8 bases. The germline V gene has CDR1 MNHEY and CDR2 SVGAGI. The CDR3 loop spans 11 amino acids. In nucleotides, the CDR3 is TGTGCCAGCTTAAGCTGGGGGGACAGGATCTTC. The encoded protein is CASLSWGDRIF.

The J gene is TRBJ2-7, the V gene TRBV7-9, with D unclear. Germline assignment: CDR1 SEHNR and CDR2 FQNEAQ (reference sequence). Trimming cost V 1 base and J 0 bases, with 7 bases left between them. The CDR3 has 14 amino acids. This CDR3 is CASSLERSSYEQYF. The CDR3 DNA is TGTGCCAGCAGCTTAGAAAGGAGCTCCTACGAGCAGTACTTC.

The V gene is TRBV7-9, the J gene TRBJ2-1; 9 bases align to TRBD2. There are 15 residues in the CDR3. Losses at the gene ends were 3 bases for V and 5 bases for J; bases not matched to a gene: 5. Looked up from germline, CDR1 is SEHNR and CDR2 is FQNEAQ (reference sequence). CDR3 amino acids: CASSLEIAGDNEQFF. CDR3 coding DNA: TGTGCCAGCAGCTTGGAGATAGCGGGGGACAATGAGCAGTTCTTC.

This chain uses TRBV7-8 with TRBJ2-1; tentative D call: TRBD1 (5 bases). Germline CDR1 reads SGHVS; CDR2 reads FQNEAQ. This CDR3 is built from 14 residues. The V end lost 5 bases, the J end lost 10 bases, and 18 bases lay between the germline ends. CDR3 in amino acids: CASSRSGPGQEQFF. Here the CDR3 DNA reads TGTGCCAGCAGCCGCTCAGGGCCAGGGCAAGAGCAGTTCTTC.

V is TRBV5-1 and J is TRBJ2-3; 7 bases are a match to TRBD1. The J segment lost 0 bases and the V segment lost 3 bases, leaving 4 bases of the junction unmatched. CDR1 is SGHRS and CDR2 is YFSETQ in the germline V gene. The length of the CDR3 is 15 residues. CDR3 sequence (DNA): TGCGCCAGCAGCTCTGGACAGGTTAGCACAGATACGCAGTATTTT. It is translated as CASSSGQVSTDTQYF.

This clone was seen once. The CDR3 loop is CASSVGTSGETQYF. The CDR3, as DNA: TGTGCCAGCAGCGTAGGGACTAGCGGAGAGACCCAGTACTTC. V is TRBV9 and J is TRBJ2-5; 10 bases fit TRBD2. CDR1 and CDR2 from the germline V gene are SGDLS and YYNGEE. V gave up 0 bases and J gave up 4 bases; unmatched junction bases: 0. The CDR3 is 14 residues long.

This clone appeared a single time. The chain is built from TRBV11-3 and TRBJ2-3; TRBD2 agrees at 10 bases. V dropped 5 bases and J dropped 4; count of bases not matched to a gene: 12. The CDR3 contains 17 residues. Per germline, CDR1 SGHNT and CDR2 YENEEA. CDR3 nucleotides: TGTGCCAGCAGCCGTACAGTTAGCGGGGGGAGGCCAGATACGCAGTATTTT. Protein sequence: CASSRTVSGGRPDTQYF.

The genes are TRBV4-2 and TRBJ1-2; no firm D call. The CDR3 has 16 amino acids. From germline, CDR1 is LGHNA and CDR2 YNFKEQ. V was pared by 0 bases and J by 0 bases, with 11 bases between. The CDR3 sequence is CASSQDLGSSNYGYTF. As DNA, the CDR3 is TGTGCCAGCAGCCAAGATTTAGGGAGCTCTAACTATGGCTACACCTTC.

The chain links TRBV5-1 to TRBJ2-1; unclear D gene. Germline CDR1 is SGHRS and CDR2 is YFSETQ. Deletions cut 0 bases from V and 4 bases from J, with 5 bases between. The CDR3 is made up of 13 amino acids. The CDR3 nucleotides are TGCGCCAGCAGCTTGGCTCTGTACAATGAGCAGTTCTTC. Translating it yields CASSLALYNEQFF.

This clone was recorded a few times. This chain joins TRBV20-1 and TRBJ2-7; D remains unclear. This CDR3 is 10 amino acids long. V dropped 4 bases and J dropped 3 bases, with 4 bases sitting between them. The germline V gene encodes CDR1 DFQATT and CDR2 SNEGSKA (reference sequence). The CDR3 spells CSATRYEQYF. The CDR3 nucleotides are TGCAGTGCTACCCGCTACGAGCAGTACTTC.

This chain uses TRBV7-3 with TRBJ2-2, with D maybe TRBD1 (6 bases). The V gene lost 5 bases and the J gene lost 1 base, with 11 bases spanning the gap. The length of the CDR3 is 15 residues. CDR1 and CDR2 (germline): SGHTA, FQGTGA. CDR3: CASSPQQGNTGELFF. As DNA, the CDR3 is TGTGCCAGCAGCCCTCAACAGGGGAACACCGGGGAGCTGTTTTTT. Supplemented by reference TRBV7-3 and TRBJ2-2, the full variable domain reads GAGVSQTPSNKVTEKGKYVELRCDPISGHTALYWYRQSLGQGPEFLIYFQGTGAADDSGLPNDRFFAVRPEGSVSTLKIQRTERGDSAVYLCASSPQQGNTGELFFGEGSRLTVL.

V is TRBV5-1 and J is TRBJ2-7, with TRBD1 matching 8 bases. The CDR3 is 15 amino acids. The germline V gene has CDR1 SGHRS and CDR2 YFSETQ. V lost 4 bases and J lost 1; bases outside the gene matches: 7. Here the CDR3 reads CASSNGQGRSYEQYF. CDR3 nucleotide sequence: TGCGCCAGCAGCAATGGACAGGGAAGGTCCTACGAGCAGTACTTC.

This clone was counted a few times. The V gene is TRBV25-1, the J gene TRBJ2-3; 8 nucleotides line up with TRBD2. The CDR3 totals 16 residues. After removal of 4 bases from V and 4 bases from J, the junction contained 10 bases not matched to a gene. CDR1 and CDR2 from the germline V gene are MGHDK and SYGVNS. CDR3 nucleotides: TGTGCCAGCAGTGTGATCCCGGGACTAGACTCAGATACGCAGTATTTT. This encodes CASSVIPGLDSDTQYF.

CDR3 amino acids: CASSFFVGELFF. The CDR3 bases are TGTGCCAGCAGCTTCTTCGTCGGGGAGCTGTTTTTT. The chain is built from TRBV11-1 and TRBJ2-2; D call uncertain. Germline values: CDR1 SGHAT, CDR2 FQDESV (reference sequence). The CDR3 has 12 amino acids. V shed 3 bases and J shed 7 bases, with 6 bases lying between them.

The chain uses TRBV29-1 and TRBJ1-1; tentative D call: TRBD1 (6 bases). The CDR3 is 13 residues long. V dropped 6 bases and J dropped 3 bases, with 14 bases sitting between them. Germline CDR1 SQVTM, CDR2 ANQGSEA. CDR3 sequence (DNA): TGCAGCGTGGCCAACAGGGCGGACACTGAAGCTTTCTTT. Translation: CSVANRADTEAFF.

The J gene is TRBJ2-7, the V gene TRBV19; TRBD1 agrees at 10 bases. Germline V gene lookup returns CDR1 LNHDA and CDR2 SQIVND (reference sequence). J gave up 3 bases and V 5 bases, and 4 bases lay outside the gene matches. The CDR3 is made up of 14 amino acids. CDR3 nucleotides: TGTGCCAGTAGTCCGGACAGGGGGGACTACGAGCAGTACTTC. Encoded protein: CASSPDRGDYEQYF.

DNA for the CDR3: TGCGCCAGCAGCCAAGATGCACTCGCGGATTACGAGCAGTACTTC. Amino acid sequence: CASSQDALADYEQYF. This chain uses TRBV4-1 with TRBJ2-7, with D hard to call. The CDR3 consists of 15 residues. Germline V gives CDR1 MGHRA, CDR2 YSYEKL. The ends were cut back, 0 bases at V and 4 bases at J, with 13 bases in the middle.

V usage is TRBV6-5 and J usage is TRBJ2-3; tentatively, D is TRBD2 (7 bases). CDR3 size: 16 residues. V lost 1 base, J lost 6 bases, and 17 bases lay in between. Germline V gene lookup returns CDR1 MNHEY and CDR2 SVGAGI. CDR3 nucleotide sequence: TGTGCCAGCAGTTACTTCGGTGGGGGGGCCAGCGATACGCAGTATTTT. This translates into CASSYFGGGASDTQYF.

The sample holds a few counts of this clone. The gene calls are TRBV6-5 and TRBJ1-6; the D is unclear. In germline, CDR1 is MNHEY, CDR2 SVGAGI. This CDR3 has 12 residues. V was shortened by 6 bases and J by 7 bases, with 7 bases between the two germline ends. In DNA, the CDR3 is TGTGCCAGCAGAGAGATCAATTCACCCCTCCACTTT. As protein: CASREINSPLHF.

The chain links TRBV5-1 to TRBJ2-7; possible D gene TRBD1, 6 bases. This CDR3 is built from 15 residues. Germline V gives CDR1 SGHRS, CDR2 YFSETQ. V was clipped by 1 base and J by 3 bases, with 14 bases between them. Written as DNA, the CDR3 is TGCGCCAGCAGCTTGTTTCCCCGGACAGACTACGAGCAGTACTTC. This gives the protein CASSLFPRTDYEQYF.

The chain recombines TRBV4-2 with TRBJ2-3; D may be TRBD2 (5 bases). The CDR3 has 15 amino acids. V was cut by 1 base and J by 1 base, with 9 bases left in between. CDR1 LGHNA and CDR2 YNFKEQ come from the germline V gene. The CDR3 region is CASSQGSVGTDTQYF. The CDR3 DNA follows: TGTGCCAGCAGCCAAGGTAGCGTCGGCACAGATACGCAGTATTTT.

This clone occurred a few times. The chain employs TRBV6-1 and TRBJ1-2; D is perhaps TRBD1 (6 bases). The germline CDR1 and CDR2 sequences are MNHNS and SASEGT. V gave up 11 bases and J gave up 2 bases, with 12 bases separating them. The CDR3 length is 12 residues. CDR3 sequence reads: CAARTENYGYTF. CDR3 DNA sequence: TGTGCCGCCCGGACAGAAAACTATGGCTACACCTTC.